The 32 T cell receptor beta chains in this list originate from one sample, sequenced in a study of regulatory T cells in long-lasting Graves disease. For TCR beta, libraries came from iRepertoire HTBI primers and Arm-PCR of CDR3 regions. TCRdb recomputed calls from the multiplex PCR reads with MiXCR, one row per CDR3 protein. The top ten clones hold roughly 15% of a sample with over 350,000 distinct CDR3 sequences, about 14% of them seen once. Indicated time point: newly diagnosed GD, antithyroid drugs for less than 3 months. The TCR library was made from RNA extracted from PBMCs. These sequences were also reported in another study, on T cells in Graves' hyperthyroidism and ophthalmopathy.

This specimen was peripheral blood mononuclear cells (PBMCs), taken at new diagnosis, from a patient treated with antithyroid drugs. Source of these receptors: a woman in her forties or fifties with Graves disease.

The table lists this clonotype with a count of one. V is TRBV29-1 and J is TRBJ2-7, with D tentatively TRBD2 (5 bases). This CDR3 contains 15 residues. From germline, CDR1 is SQVTM and CDR2 ANQGSEA. V was clipped by 7 bases and J by 4 bases, with 23 bases between them. The CDR3 loop is CSASSESGSVYEQYF. CDR3 coding DNA: TGCAGCGCCAGCAGTGAGTCTGGGAGTGTGTACGAGCAGTACTTC.

This clonotype has a count of ten or more. The chain carries TRBV19 and TRBJ2-3; tentative D call: TRBD1 (6 bases). Germline assignment: CDR1 LNHDA and CDR2 SQIVND (reference sequence). With 3 bases removed from V and 0 bases from J, the gap between germline ends came to 19 bases. This CDR3 has 18 amino acids. The CDR3 DNA sequence: TGTGCCAGTAGTATGCCCCATCGGACAGCGCCTAGCACAGATACGCAGTATTTT. As protein: CASSMPHRTAPSTDTQYF.

This clonotype has ten or more counts. The J gene is TRBJ2-3, the V gene TRBV7-2; 12 bases line up with TRBD2. CDR3 length equals 17 residues. Trimming took 4 bases from V and 6 from J; bases not matched to a gene: 11. Germline V gives CDR1 SGHTA, CDR2 FQGNSA. DNA of the CDR3: TGTGCCAGCAGCTGGACCGGGACTAGCGGGCGAGGGGATACGCAGTATTTT. This gives the protein CASSWTGTSGRGDTQYF. Supplemented by reference TRBV7-2 and TRBJ2-3, the full variable domain reads GAGVSQSPSNKVTEKGKDVELRCDPISGHTALYWYRQSLGQGLEFLIYFQGNSAPDKSGLPSDRFSAERTGGSVSTLTIQRTQQEDSAVYLCASSWTGTSGRGDTQYFGPGTRLTVL.

This clonotype was detected a few times. This chain connects TRBV29-1 to TRBJ1-4, with unresolved D. This CDR3 is 14 amino acids long. V was trimmed by 5 bases and J by 0 bases, leaving 10 bases between them. The germline V gene has CDR1 SQVTM and CDR2 ANQGSEA. CDR3 sequence: CSVQSPSTNEKLFF. The CDR3 DNA follows: TGCAGCGTTCAGTCTCCCTCAACTAATGAAAAACTGTTTTTT.

This clonotype was found a few times. The gene calls are TRBV2 and TRBJ1-5, with D possibly matching TRBD1 (5 bases). V lost 7 bases to trimming and J lost 5 bases, with 12 bases between them. Germline CDR1 reads SNHLY; CDR2 reads FYNNEI. CDR3 length equals 13 residues. The CDR3 here is CASKDGRDQPQHF. DNA for the CDR3: TGTGCCAGCAAAGATGGCAGGGATCAGCCCCAGCATTTT.

This clonotype was counted a single time. The chain is built from TRBV5-6 and TRBJ2-6; D not resolved. Germline assignment: CDR1 SGHDT and CDR2 YYEEEE. Between the trimmed V and J ends, which lost 3 bases and 0 bases, there was a span of 10 bases. The CDR3 totals 16 residues. This CDR3 reads CASSWVRDSGANVLTF. CDR3 DNA: TGTGCCAGCAGCTGGGTTAGGGACTCTGGGGCCAACGTCCTGACTTTC.

This clonotype came up many times. V gene TRBV2 combines with J gene TRBJ1-1, with D unresolved. Trimming cost V 5 bases and J 1 base, with 8 bases left between them. Germline-derived CDR1 and CDR2 are SNHLY and FYNNEI. The CDR3 runs to 13 residues. The CDR3 DNA is TGTGCCAGCAGTAACGTCGGGAACACTGAAGCTTTCTTT. Its protein is CASSNVGNTEAFF.

This clonotype showed up many times. The chain recombines TRBV28 with TRBJ1-1; unclear D gene. CDR3 length: 13 residues. Germline V gene lookup returns CDR1 MDHEN and CDR2 SYDVKM. Trimming took 2 bases from V and 4 from J, leaving 8 bases between them. The CDR3 DNA reads as TGTGCCAGCAGTTTACAGGCCTTCACTGAAGCTTTCTTT. This sequence encodes CASSLQAFTEAFF.

Ten or more counts support this clonotype. The V gene is TRBV9, the J gene TRBJ1-4; no firm D call. CDR3 length equals 13 residues. V dropped 2 bases and J dropped 8 bases, with 10 bases sitting between them. Germline loops: CDR1 SGDLS, CDR2 YYNGEE. DNA of the CDR3: TGTGCCAGCAGCGTCTACGAGGGAGAAAAACTGTTTTTT. Protein: CASSVYEGEKLFF.

The chain couples TRBV6-7 to TRBJ2-7; 10 bases are shared with TRBD1. TRBV6-7 is annotated as an ORF whose role is uncertain. This CDR3 region has 18 residues. The junction had 16 bases not matched to a gene; V was cut back by 6 bases and J by 2 bases. The CDR3 bases are TGTGCCAGCAGGGCCCGGGACAGGGGTCATTTCAGAACCTACGAGCAGTACTTC. Translation gives CASRARDRGHFRTYEQYF.

The V gene is TRBV5-1, the J gene TRBJ2-4; D might be TRBD2 (5 bases). V lost 0 bases and J lost 2, with 9 bases in between. The CDR3 loop spans 15 amino acids. Germline lookup yields CDR1 SGHRS and CDR2 YFSETQ. CDR3 loop: CASSLGLAPKNIQYF. As DNA, the CDR3 is TGCGCCAGCAGCTTGGGGCTAGCACCCAAAAACATTCAGTACTTC.

This chain's CDR3 is CASSLHRGGEQYF. As DNA, the CDR3 is TGTGCCAGCAGCCTCCACCGCGGGGGCGAGCAGTACTTC. The chain carries TRBV9 and TRBJ2-7, with TRBD2 identical over 7 bases. V shed 4 bases and J 6 bases; nucleotides not matched to a gene: 7. CDR3 size: 13 residues. CDR1 and CDR2 (germline): SGDLS, YYNGEE. The variable domain in full, completed from reference TRBV9 and TRBJ2-7, reads DSGVTQTPKHLITATGQRVTLRCSPRSGDLSVYWYQQSLDQGLQFLIQYYNGEERAKGNILERFSAQQFPDLHSELNLSSLELGDSALYFCASSLHRGGEQYFGPGTRLTVT.

This chain uses TRBV5-6 with TRBJ1-2; D call uncertain. The ends were cut back, 5 bases at V and 7 bases at J, with 15 bases in the middle. The CDR3 spans 13 residues. Per germline, CDR1 SGHDT and CDR2 YYEEEE. The chain's CDR3 is CASRQTPGSGYTF. CDR3 DNA: TGTGCCAGCAGACAAACGCCGGGGAGTGGCTACACCTTC.

There are many counts of this clonotype. This chain links TRBV6-2 or TRBV6-3 with TRBJ2-7; TRBD1 matches at 10 bases. The CDR3 length is 17 residues. The V and J ends lost 6 bases and 0 bases, in that order; junction bases with no gene match: 11. Per germline, CDR1 MNHEY and CDR2 SVGEGT. This chain's CDR3 is CASREGTGDASSYEQYF. The CDR3 bases are TGTGCCAGCAGGGAAGGGACAGGGGACGCCAGCTCCTACGAGCAGTACTTC.

This clonotype occurred many times. V gene TRBV29-1 combines with J gene TRBJ2-7; either TRBD1 or TRBD2 may fit D (6 bases each). The V end lost 0 bases, the J end lost 5 bases, and 17 bases lay between the germline ends. The length of the CDR3 is 15 residues. Germline V gene data show CDR1 as SQVTM and CDR2 as ANQGSEA. The CDR3 nucleotides read TGCAGCGTTGAAGACCCAGGACGGGGGCGCGACGAGCAGTACTTC. Translation: CSVEDPGRGRDEQYF.

The chain recombines TRBV19 with TRBJ2-5; the D gene is possibly TRBD2 (6 bases). This CDR3 comprises 13 residues. V lost 5 bases to trimming and J lost 5 bases, with 12 bases between them. Germline CDR1 reads LNHDA; CDR2 reads SQIVND (reference sequence). The CDR3, as DNA: TGTGCCAGTAGTGCGGGATTCGGGGAGACCCAGTACTTC. Its protein product is CASSAGFGETQYF.

This clonotype was observed many times. V is TRBV9 and J is TRBJ2-1; 9 bases align to TRBD2. V shed 0 bases, J shed 1 base, and the junction held 2 bases outside the gene matches. Looked up from germline, CDR1 is SGDLS and CDR2 is YYNGEE. The CDR3 sequence is 16 residues long. The CDR3 DNA sequence: TGTGCCAGCAGCGTAGGCCTAGCGGGATCCTACAATGAGCAGTTCTTC. It yields the protein CASSVGLAGSYNEQFF.

A note on this clonotype: This likely comes from a read error, as the CDR3 has no conserved phenylalanine or tryptophan at its end. This chain connects TRBV11-3 to TRBJ2-5; D uncertain. The CDR3 is made up of 15 amino acids. The germline gives CDR1 SGHNT, CDR2 YENEEA. Trimming pared 1 base from V and 0 bases from J, leaving 9 bases between. DNA for the CDR3: TGTGCCAGCAGCTTAGGATCTGGATACCAAGAGACCCAGTACTCC. Encoded protein: CASSLGSGYQETQYS.

This clonotype was recorded at least ten times. The chain uses TRBV7-9 and TRBJ2-1, with 7 bases that match TRBD2. The V gene's germline CDR1 is SEHNR and CDR2 FQNEAQ (reference sequence). The CDR3 contains 14 residues. Trimming at V came to 3 bases and at J to 5 bases, leaving 4 bases not matched to a gene. This CDR3 reads CASSLGGSDNEQFF. The CDR3 DNA sequence: TGTGCCAGCAGCTTGGGCGGGAGCGACAATGAGCAGTTCTTC.

This clonotype was observed at least ten times. This chain joins TRBV11-2 and TRBJ1-1; a possible D gene is TRBD1 (5 bases). The V end was cut by 0 bases, the J end by 0 bases, with 11 bases between. Germline lookup yields CDR1 SGHAT and CDR2 FQNNGV. This CDR3 spans 16 amino acids. The CDR3 region has the DNA TGTGCCAGCAGCTTAGAAGTCTGGGGCATGAACACTGAAGCTTTCTTT. This gives the protein CASSLEVWGMNTEAFF.

This clonotype was recorded a few times. The V gene is TRBV6-2 or TRBV6-3, the J gene TRBJ2-7, with D tentatively TRBD1 (6 bases). Trimming shortened V by 6 bases and J by 9 bases, and 15 bases separated the two germline ends. The germline gives CDR1 MNHEY, CDR2 SVGEGT. CDR3 size: 12 residues. The DNA for the CDR3 is TGTGCCAGCAGCAGGGACATCGGAGGGCAGTACTTC. Its translation: CASSRDIGGQYF.

The chain joins TRBV20-1 to TRBJ2-2, with D unresolved. V shed 1 base and J shed 0 bases, with 6 bases lying between them. This CDR3 spans 14 amino acids. Germline V gene lookup returns CDR1 DFQATT and CDR2 SNEGSKA (reference sequence). As DNA, the CDR3 is TGCAGTGCTAGAGGGTGGACGAACACCGGGGAGCTGTTTTTT. Protein product: CSARGWTNTGELFF.

The chain has TRBV7-8 and TRBJ2-7; D may correspond to TRBD1 or TRBD2 (5 bases each). The germline gives CDR1 SGHVS, CDR2 FQNEAQ. The CDR3 is 16 residues long. V was shortened by 5 bases and J by 2 bases, with 19 bases between the two germline ends. For the CDR3, the DNA is TGTGCCAGCAGCCCACGTGCCGCCCGGGACCCCTACGAGCAGTACTTC. Translation gives CASSPRAARDPYEQYF.

This clonotype was recorded at least ten times. The gene calls are TRBV29-1 and TRBJ2-3, with D uncertain. Germline V gene data show CDR1 as SQVTM and CDR2 as ANQGSEA. Trimming removed 0 bases from V and 4 bases from J, with 11 bases in between. This CDR3 is built from 14 residues. The CDR3 DNA follows: TGCAGCGTTGAAGAACAGAGTAGTTCAGATACGCAGTATTTT. Its protein product is CSVEEQSSSDTQYF.

This clonotype has at least ten counts. J is TRBJ2-7 and V is TRBV12-3 or TRBV12-4; maybe TRBD2 (5 bases). V lost 0 bases, J lost 5 bases, and 5 bases lay in between. The CDR3 sequence is 12 residues long. The CDR3 reads CASSLARDEQYF. The CDR3 region has the DNA TGTGCCAGCAGTTTAGCGCGGGACGAGCAGTACTTC.

This clonotype was recorded at least ten times. This chain joins TRBV5-4 and TRBJ2-3, with no clear D. CDR3 length: 15 amino acids. Germline CDR1 and CDR2: SGHNT and YYREEE (reference sequence). V was trimmed by 4 bases and J by 1 base, leaving 13 bases between them. In DNA, the CDR3 is TGTGCCAGCAGCCCCCGATCCGAAGGCACAGATACGCAGTATTTT. It specifies CASSPRSEGTDTQYF.

The rearrangement uses TRBV11-1 and TRBJ2-7, with 13 nucleotides matching TRBD2. Germline values: CDR1 SGHAT, CDR2 FQDESV (reference sequence). The V and J ends lost 5 bases and 0 bases, in that order; junction bases with no gene match: 10. The CDR3 covers 18 residues. The CDR3 DNA follows: TGTGCCAGCAGCACAGCCCGGACTAGCGGGAGTATCTCCTACGAGCAGTACTTC. It codes for CASSTARTSGSISYEQYF.

This clonotype was seen just once. The chain couples TRBV7-2 to TRBJ1-3; no clear D gene. There are 13 residues in the CDR3. Between the trimmed V and J ends, which lost 5 bases and 3 bases, there was a span of 8 bases. Germline CDR1 reads SGHTA; CDR2 reads FQGNSA. The CDR3 nucleotides are TGTGCCAGCAGCACCCTTCTTGGAAACACCATATATTTT. Amino acid sequence: CASSTLLGNTIYF.

Concerning this clonotype itself: A much more abundant neighbour one base away suggests this may be a read error. The chain couples TRBV6-2 or TRBV6-3 to TRBJ2-1; weak D call: TRBD1 (5 bases). This CDR3 comprises 16 residues. Germline assignment: CDR1 MNHEY and CDR2 SVGEGT. The CDR3 region has the DNA TGTGCCAGCAGTGAAGGAGCTGCAGGGATCTACAATGAGCGGTTCTTC. This sequence encodes CASSEGAAGIYNERFF.

In DNA, the CDR3 is TGTGCCAGCAGCTTAAGTGCCAAAAACATTCAGTACTTC. This translates into CASSLSAKNIQYF. The rearrangement links TRBV7-9 to TRBJ2-4; D call uncertain. The CDR3 has 13 residues. V lost 2 bases and J lost 1, with 3 bases in between. Germline CDR1 reads SEHNR; CDR2 reads FQNEAQ (reference sequence).

This clonotype showed up many times. V gene TRBV2 combines with J gene TRBJ2-7; either TRBD1 or TRBD2 may supply D (5 bases each). Germline values: CDR1 SNHLY, CDR2 FYNNEI. The CDR3 is 14 residues long. The CDR3: CAGGGQGVFYEQYF. As DNA, the CDR3 is TGTGCTGGTGGGGGTCAGGGCGTATTCTACGAGCAGTACTTC.

This clonotype has a count of ten or more. The chain employs TRBV7-9 and TRBJ2-1, with D unclear. Trimming cost V 1 base and J 7 bases, with 14 bases left between them. Germline CDR1 and CDR2: SEHNR and FQNEAQ (reference sequence). The CDR3 has 15 residues. The CDR3 DNA is TGTGCCAGCAGCTTAGACGCGTTTAAACTTAATGAGCAGTTCTTC. Translated, it gives CASSLDAFKLNEQFF.